This T cell receptor beta chain originates from a study of blood T cells in healthy people across ages. Combining a sample-barcoded 5' primer with a J-beta primer mix, a second PCR ran for about 6 to 12 cycles. TCRdb fed the 5' RACE reads into MiXCR, producing one record per CDR3 protein. The sample carries hundreds of thousands of distinct CDR3 sequences, about 61% recorded once. Material for sequencing was blood. The TCR was taken from a man aged 40-49 years in good health.

CDR3: CASSLPSGSDEQFF. The CDR3 DNA follows: TGCGCCAGCAGCTTGCCTAGCGGGTCAGATGAGCAGTTCTTC. The chain joins TRBV5-1 to TRBJ2-1; 8 bases are a match to TRBD2. The CDR3 spans 14 residues. Germline-derived CDR1 and CDR2 are SGHRS and YFSETQ. V shed 1 base and J 8 bases; nucleotides not matched to a gene: 5. Full variable domain (remainder filled in from reference TRBV5-1 and TRBJ2-1): KAGVTQTPRYLIKTRGQQVTLSCSPISGHRSVSWYQQTPGQGLQFLFEYFSETQRNKGNFPGRFSGRQFSNSRSEMNVSTLELGDSALYLCASSLPSGSDEQFFGPGTRLTVL.